The present entry profiles one T cell receptor (beta chain) with its context. Its antigen is not identified. The entry originates in a study of radiotherapy plus CTLA-4 blockade in lung cancer. Overall study findings and caveats: TCR clones originating in tumors grew in number in blood after radiotherapy plus ipilimumab.

The repertoire was sequenced with immunoSEQ multiplex PCR; TCRdb's copy has only in-frame clones and lacks some. The sample has about 45,000 clones; approximately 79% are singletons. With 6 bases removed from V and 7 bases from J, the gap between germline ends came to 16 bases. There are 15 residues in the CDR3. In germline, CDR1 is LNHDA, CDR2 SQIVND (reference sequence). The sample here was peripheral blood, taken from a patient treated with radiotherapy plus ipilimumab. The source of this sequence is a human donor with non-small cell lung cancer who had stable disease on radiotherapy plus ipilimumab. The chain joins TRBV19 to TRBJ1-6, with D possibly TRBD1 on 5 matching bases. The CDR3 here is CASSQGRDGNSPLHF. For the CDR3, the DNA is TGTGCCAGTAGCCAAGGGAGGGACGGAAATTCACCCCTCCACTTT.